The 25 T cell receptor beta chains given below trace back to one sample, sequenced in a study of blood T cell repertoires in COVID-19. Some clones are missing from TCRdb's copy, which holds only in-frame ones; the method was immunoSEQ multiplex PCR. The sample has roughly 430,000 clones; 70% to 90% are singletons. Material: PBMCs or T cells enriched from blood (not recorded which). All receptors come from a woman aged 35 to 49 with acute COVID-19.

The chain joins TRBV30 to TRBJ1-2, with TRBD1 as a possible D gene (5 bases). CDR1 and CDR2 (germline): GTSNPN, SVGIG (reference sequence). The CDR3 is 13 amino acids. The V and J ends lost 2 bases and 6 bases respectively, with 13 bases between them. The CDR3 DNA reads TGTGCCTGGAGTCCCAGGGATGTCCATGGCTACACCTTC. It is translated as CAWSPRDVHGYTF.

V and J are TRBV5-1 and TRBJ1-1, with 7 bases aligning to TRBD1. From germline, CDR1 is SGHRS and CDR2 YFSETQ. Trimming cost V 0 bases and J 3 bases; bases outside gene matches: 8. The CDR3 has 16 amino acids. The DNA for the CDR3 is TGCGCCAGCAGCTTGGGAGCAGGGGGTTCCCACACTGAAGCTTTCTTT. Residues: CASSLGAGGSHTEAFF.

This chain links TRBV9 with TRBJ2-3; TRBD2 might be the D (7 bases). Trimming shortened V by 0 bases and J by 5 bases, and 19 bases separated the two germline ends. CDR3 length equals 17 residues. The V gene's germline CDR1 is SGDLS and CDR2 YYNGEE. Here the CDR3 reads CASSVGGGGAAGDTQYF. The CDR3 DNA is TGTGCCAGCAGCGTAGGCGGGGGCGGAGCAGCGGGAGATACGCAGTATTTT.

The chain employs TRBV6-5 and TRBJ2-5; no firm D call. Looked up from germline, CDR1 is MNHEY and CDR2 is SVGAGI. Trimming stripped 2 bases from V and 2 bases from J, with 9 bases between. The CDR3 spans 14 residues. The CDR3 is CASSYRPGQETQYF. As DNA, the CDR3 is TGTGCCAGCAGTTACCGTCCGGGTCAAGAGACCCAGTACTTC.

The CDR3 DNA sequence: TGCGCCAGCAGCTTGGGGCAGGCCAACAATGAGCAGTTCTTC. Protein product: CASSLGQANNEQFF. This chain connects TRBV5-1 to TRBJ2-1; unclear D gene. The germline CDR1 and CDR2 sequences are SGHRS and YFSETQ. The CDR3 loop spans 14 amino acids. V was cut by 0 bases and J by 5 bases, with 9 bases left in between. The full variable domain, rest sourced from reference TRBV5-1 and TRBJ2-1, is KAGVTQTPRYLIKTRGQQVTLSCSPISGHRSVSWYQQTPGQGLQFLFEYFSETQRNKGNFPGRFSGRQFSNSRSEMNVSTLELGDSALYLCASSLGQANNEQFFGPGTRLTVL.

This chain uses TRBV30 with TRBJ1-4; D perhaps matches TRBD1 (5 bases). Germline CDR1 reads GTSNPN; CDR2 reads SVGIG (reference sequence). The germline V and J ends were trimmed by 1 base and 7 bases, with 10 bases remaining between them. The CDR3 consists of 13 residues. Here the CDR3 DNA reads TGTGCCTGGAGTGCGGGGGACCGTGAAAAACTGTTTTTT. Protein sequence: CAWSAGDREKLFF.

This chain links TRBV12-5 with TRBJ2-7; D might be TRBD2 (5 bases). Between the trimmed V and J ends, which lost 9 bases and 4 bases, there was a span of 13 bases. Germline V gene sequence: CDR1 LGHNT, CDR2 FRNRAP. The CDR3 is 12 amino acids. The CDR3 loop is CASVSREYEQYF. CDR3 nucleotide sequence: TGTGCTAGCGTTTCCCGGGAATACGAGCAGTACTTC.

This clone was seen a single time. The V call is TRBV5-4, the J call TRBJ1-5; tentative D call: TRBD1 (6 bases). The CDR3 contains 15 residues. Trimming pared 0 bases from V and 3 bases from J, leaving 10 bases between. Germline V gives CDR1 SGHNT, CDR2 YYREEE (reference sequence). The CDR3 bases are TGTGCCAGCAGCTTGGCGGGACAAGTCAATCAGCCCCAGCATTTT. This translates into CASSLAGQVNQPQHF. The full variable domain, rest sourced from reference TRBV5-4 and TRBJ1-5, is ETGVTQSPTHLIKTRGQQVTLRCSSQSGHNTVSWYQQALGQGPQFIFQYYREEENGRGNFPPRFSGLQFPNYSSELNVNALELDDSALYLCASSLAGQVNQPQHFGDGTRLSIL.

The table lists this clone with a count of one. The V and J genes are TRBV4-1 and TRBJ2-2; no reliable D call. Germline V gene lookup returns CDR1 MGHRA and CDR2 YSYEKL. V was trimmed by 1 base and J by 3 bases, leaving 15 bases between them. The CDR3 consists of 17 residues. CDR3 nucleotide sequence: TGCGCCAGCAGCCAAGGAAAAGAGACACTTCACACCGGGGAGCTGTTTTTT. Protein: CASSQGKETLHTGELFF.

The V and J genes are TRBV7-2 and TRBJ1-4, with 9 bases fitting TRBD1. With V trimmed by 1 base and J by 7 bases, 10 bases remained unmatched. Germline V lookup: CDR1 SGHTA, CDR2 FQGNSA. This CDR3 has 17 amino acids. CDR3 bases: TGTGCCAGCAGCTTAGAGGCTATGGGACAGGGCGTTGAAAAACTGTTTTTT. Translating it yields CASSLEAMGQGVEKLFF.

The chain uses TRBV13 and TRBJ2-1, with a weak D call TRBD2 (5 bases). The CDR3 runs to 11 residues. Germline V lookup: CDR1 PRHDT, CDR2 FYEKMQ (reference sequence). Trimming stripped 5 bases from V and 8 bases from J, with 7 bases between. The chain's CDR3 is CASSPRDEQFF. DNA of the CDR3: TGTGCCAGCAGCCCGCGGGATGAGCAGTTCTTC.

The chain employs TRBV9 and TRBJ2-7, with D possibly matching TRBD2 (6 bases). This CDR3 region has 15 residues. Germline values: CDR1 SGDLS, CDR2 YYNGEE. V lost 3 bases and J lost 3, with 16 bases in between. In nucleotides, the CDR3 is TGTGCCAGCAGCGGACGCCGGGACTTCCACTACGAGCAGTACTTC. This codes for CASSGRRDFHYEQYF.

The rearrangement links TRBV5-1 to TRBJ1-2, with D unresolved. V dropped 0 bases and J dropped 7 bases, with 7 bases sitting between them. This CDR3 is 12 amino acids long. Germline V gene data show CDR1 as SGHRS and CDR2 as YFSETQ. CDR3 sequence: CASSLDRGGYTF. The CDR3, as DNA: TGCGCCAGCAGCTTGGATCGGGGTGGCTACACCTTC.

The chain joins TRBV7-8 to TRBJ2-1; tentatively, D is TRBD1 (6 bases). V was trimmed by 5 bases and J by 0 bases, leaving 17 bases between them. The V gene's germline CDR1 is SGHVS and CDR2 FQNEAQ. The CDR3 extends over 17 amino acids. The CDR3 protein is CASSPSRTVSSYNEQFF. CDR3 nucleotides: TGTGCCAGCAGCCCCAGTAGGACAGTGAGCTCCTACAATGAGCAGTTCTTC.

This sequence joins TRBV24-1 and TRBJ1-2, with TRBD1 identical over 9 bases. The CDR3 loop spans 15 amino acids. CDR1 KGHDR and CDR2 SFDVKD come from the germline V gene. The V segment lost 4 bases and the J segment 8 bases; nucleotides outside the gene matches: 10. CDR3: CATSDARDRVGGYTF. In DNA form, the CDR3 reads TGTGCCACCAGTGACGCTAGGGACAGGGTGGGCGGCTACACCTTC.

The chain recombines TRBV9 with TRBJ2-7; a possible D gene is TRBD2 (5 bases). V lost 2 bases and J lost 6, with 18 bases in between. Germline CDR1 and CDR2: SGDLS and YYNGEE. This CDR3 comprises 15 residues. The CDR3 reads CASSVSGVALSEQYF. The CDR3 DNA reads as TGTGCCAGCAGCGTGTCTGGGGTAGCGCTTTCCGAGCAGTACTTC.

V gene TRBV18 combines with J gene TRBJ1-3; no reliable D call. V was pared by 6 bases and J by 8 bases, with 11 bases between. The germline V gene has CDR1 KGHSH and CDR2 LQKENI. This CDR3 comprises 12 residues. CDR3 bases: TGTGCCAGCTCCCCAGAATCGGACACCATATATTTT. Residues: CASSPESDTIYF.

This clone was picked up one time. The rearrangement joins TRBV11-2 to TRBJ2-3, with 10 bases aligning to TRBD2. The CDR3 covers 17 residues. Per germline, CDR1 SGHAT and CDR2 FQNNGV. V lost 4 bases and J lost 4; bases outside the gene matches: 11. CDR3 sequence reads: CASSSLRTSGEPDTQYF. CDR3 coding DNA: TGTGCCAGCAGCTCCCTTCGGACTAGCGGAGAACCAGATACGCAGTATTTT.

The chain combines TRBV5-6 with TRBJ1-1; D call uncertain. The CDR3 covers 14 residues. Germline V CDR1 and CDR2: SGHDT, YYEEEE. Trimming removed 4 bases from V and 4 bases from J, with 14 bases in between. Here the CDR3 reads CASSLIRGSTEAFF. The CDR3 DNA reads as TGTGCCAGCAGCCTTATACGAGGGAGCACTGAAGCTTTCTTT.

This chain joins TRBV7-6 and TRBJ2-7, with D unresolved. Germline values: CDR1 SGHVS, CDR2 FNYEAQ. The CDR3 covers 13 residues. V was shortened by 1 base and J by 3 bases, with 7 bases between the two germline ends. Here the CDR3 DNA reads TGTGCCAGCAGCTTAGGACTGAGCTACGAGCAGTACTTC. Encoded protein: CASSLGLSYEQYF.

The V gene is TRBV15, the J gene TRBJ1-5; 9 nucleotides align to TRBD1. CDR1 LNHNV and CDR2 YYDKDF come from the germline V gene (reference sequence). J gave up 7 bases and V 5 bases, and 12 bases lay outside the gene matches. This CDR3 is built from 16 residues. The CDR3 DNA is TGTGCCACCAGCCGGACCGGAACAGGGGGCCGACAGCCCCAGCATTTT. This codes for CATSRTGTGGRQPQHF.

In this sample, this clone turned up once. The genes are TRBV23-1 and TRBJ2-7; D might be TRBD1 (7 bases). TRBV23-1 belongs to the ORF category, with a function that is uncertain. V gave up 8 bases and J gave up 5 bases, with 28 bases separating them. The CDR3 has 17 amino acids. CDR3 nucleotides: TGCGCCAGCCCCCGGCGGGAACAGGGGTCATTTAAGAACGAGCAGTACTTC. Amino acid sequence: CASPRREQGSFKNEQYF.

The V gene is TRBV10-3, the J gene TRBJ1-5; 10 bases agree with TRBD1. Germline V gene sequence: CDR1 ENHRY, CDR2 SYGVKD. The CDR3 covers 13 residues. The J segment lost 9 bases and the V segment lost 6 bases, leaving 5 bases of the junction unmatched. The CDR3 is CAIRDRGTGPQHF. CDR3 DNA: TGTGCCATCAGGGACAGGGGGACTGGGCCCCAGCATTTT.

The chain is built from TRBV5-6 and TRBJ2-1; D is ambiguous. This CDR3 spans 15 amino acids. Trimming took 4 bases from V and 5 from J, leaving 16 bases between them. Germline lookup yields CDR1 SGHDT and CDR2 YYEEEE. This chain's CDR3 is CASSLFDLTDNEQFF. In DNA, the CDR3 is TGTGCCAGCAGCCTCTTCGACTTGACCGACAATGAGCAGTTCTTC.

This chain uses TRBV24-1 with TRBJ1-5, with unresolved D. The V gene's germline CDR1 is KGHDR and CDR2 SFDVKD. CDR3 size: 12 residues. V lost 3 bases and J 5 bases, leaving 4 bases between the germline ends. The CDR3 reads CATSDTDQPQHF. CDR3 bases: TGTGCCACCAGTGATACAGATCAGCCCCAGCATTTT.